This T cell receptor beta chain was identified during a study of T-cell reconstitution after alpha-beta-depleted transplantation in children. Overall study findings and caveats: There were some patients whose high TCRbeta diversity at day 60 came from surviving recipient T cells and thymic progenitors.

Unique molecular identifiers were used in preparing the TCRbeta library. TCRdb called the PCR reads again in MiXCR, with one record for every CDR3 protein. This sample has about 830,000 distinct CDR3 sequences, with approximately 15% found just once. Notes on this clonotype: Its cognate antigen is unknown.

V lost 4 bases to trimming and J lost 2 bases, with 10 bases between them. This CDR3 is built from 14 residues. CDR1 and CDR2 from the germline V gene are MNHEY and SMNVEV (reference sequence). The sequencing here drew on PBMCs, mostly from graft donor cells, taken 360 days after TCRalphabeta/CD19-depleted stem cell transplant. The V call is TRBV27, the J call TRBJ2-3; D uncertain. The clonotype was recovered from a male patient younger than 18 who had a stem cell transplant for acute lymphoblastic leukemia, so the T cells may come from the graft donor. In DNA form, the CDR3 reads TGTGCCAGCAGTTGGACGGCTCTCACAGATACGCAGTATTTT. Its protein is CASSWTALTDTQYF.